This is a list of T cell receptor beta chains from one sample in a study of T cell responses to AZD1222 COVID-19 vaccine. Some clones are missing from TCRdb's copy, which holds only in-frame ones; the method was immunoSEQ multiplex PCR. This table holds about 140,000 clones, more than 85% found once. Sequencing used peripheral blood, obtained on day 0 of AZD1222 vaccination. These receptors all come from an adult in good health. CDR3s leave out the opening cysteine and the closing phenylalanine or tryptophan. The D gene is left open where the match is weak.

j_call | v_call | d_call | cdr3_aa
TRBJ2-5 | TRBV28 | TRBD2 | ASSLELAAKETQY
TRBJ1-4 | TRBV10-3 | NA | AISEGAGGEKLF
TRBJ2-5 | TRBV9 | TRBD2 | ASSVSGTSSTQY
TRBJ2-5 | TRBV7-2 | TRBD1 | ASSPGGVETQY
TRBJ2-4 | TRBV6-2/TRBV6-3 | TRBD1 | ASSPDRGKPKNIQY
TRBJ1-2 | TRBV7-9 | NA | ASSPGEGSYGYT
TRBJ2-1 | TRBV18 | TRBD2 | ASPSQSGNSYNEQF
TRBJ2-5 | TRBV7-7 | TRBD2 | ASSLARGKGETQY
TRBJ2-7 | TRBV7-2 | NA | ASSLALVEGYEQY
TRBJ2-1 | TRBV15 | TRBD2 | ATSKSGTSGYNEQF
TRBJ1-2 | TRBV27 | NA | ASSSLTQLHYGYT
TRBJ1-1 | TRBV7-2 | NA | ASSLAGANTEAF
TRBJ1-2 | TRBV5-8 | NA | ASSPGSVWGDGGYT
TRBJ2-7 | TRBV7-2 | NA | ASSLALSEQY
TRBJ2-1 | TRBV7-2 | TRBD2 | ASSLVSSGRAPPYNEQF
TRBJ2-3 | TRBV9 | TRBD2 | ASSVGTSGRGGDTQY
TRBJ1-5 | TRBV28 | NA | ASSKLGQPQH
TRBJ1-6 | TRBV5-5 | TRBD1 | ASSLGQGNNSPLH
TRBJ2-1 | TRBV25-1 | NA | ASRETPGDSYNEQF
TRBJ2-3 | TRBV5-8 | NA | ASSPPSARWLSTDTQY
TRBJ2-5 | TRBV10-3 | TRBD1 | AISEGTGVETQY
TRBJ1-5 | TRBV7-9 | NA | ASSLQEPGQPQH
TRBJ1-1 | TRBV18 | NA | ASSPKGGVWTEAF